Detailed here is one T cell receptor (beta chain). Its antigen is as yet unknown. The PCR employed 60 Vbeta primers together with 13 Jbeta primers. Method: immunoSEQ multiplex PCR; TCRdb's copy keeps in-frame clones and lacks some. Among around 96,000 clones, 64% were seen once, and the ten largest hold 3.2%. The sample originates from a study of cytomegalovirus exposure and HLA in healthy donors. The study, taken as a whole, reports: Associated with cytomegalovirus, according to the listing, were 150 to 200 TCR beta chains.

The receptor was derived from a man aged 60-69 years in good health and CMV-seronegative. The specimen was PBMCs.

The DNA for the CDR3 is TGTGCCAGCAGCTTAGGATCAGGCAGTTTCACAGATACGCAGTATTTT. Amino acid sequence: CASSLGSGSFTDTQYF. The chain joins TRBV7-6 to TRBJ2-3; D is ambiguous. CDR1 and CDR2 (germline): SGHVS, FNYEAQ. The CDR3 extends over 16 amino acids. Deletions cut 1 base from V and 2 bases from J, with 13 bases between.